This section outlines one T cell receptor (beta chain) sequence together with its context. This sample stems from a study of blood T cell repertoires in COVID-19. Study-wide context: Whether acute or convalescent, the COVID-19 samples came from the United States, Italy and Spain. PBMCs, B-cell-depleted T cells, or T cells provided the cDNA or gDNA that made up the material.

The V gene's germline CDR1 is LGHDT and CDR2 YNNKEL (reference sequence). J gave up 5 bases and V 0 bases, and 13 bases lay outside the gene matches. CDR3 length: 19 residues. In the source study's methods: Scientists estimated how many nucleated cells there were by amplifying reference gene primers. Assay used: immunoSEQ multiplex PCR; TCRdb lists only in-frame clones, some missing. V and J calls and clone size are given by that table; D and trimming were obtained from the DNA. Of fewer than 200,000 clones detected, approximately 86% appear once; the ten largest clones hold roughly 4%. The rearrangement links TRBV3-1 (or the pseudogene TRBV3-2) to TRBJ2-5, with 12 nucleotides matching TRBD2. Material for sequencing was peripheral blood. The sequence was collected from a woman in her sixties who had recovered from COVID-19. The CDR3 is CASSQDERLSLAGGETQYF. CDR3 DNA sequence: TGTGCCAGCAGCCAAGACGAGCGCTTGAGTCTAGCGGGGGGGGAGACCCAGTACTTC.